The 16 T cell receptor beta chains reported below all come from one sample, sequenced in a study of T cell repertoires in cytomegalovirus infection. TCRdb re-analysed the reads in MiXCR, keeping a single row per CDR3 protein. The sample consists of about 140,000 distinct CDR3 sequences, 5% to 6.5% of them appearing once. Input material: PBMCs. These receptors all stem from a human donor in good health (CMV status not recorded). Some clones in this sample may be carry-over from other donors' samples.

At least ten counts were recorded for this clonotype. The chain employs TRBV7-9 and TRBJ2-1; 11 bases line up with TRBD1. V shed 2 bases, J shed 8 bases, and the junction held 2 bases outside the gene matches. Looked up from germline, CDR1 is SEHNR and CDR2 is FQNEAQ (reference sequence). CDR3 length equals 14 residues. This CDR3 reads CASSLRTGGYEQFF. The CDR3 region has the DNA TGTGCCAGCAGCTTAAGGACAGGGGGCTATGAGCAGTTCTTC.

In regard to this clonotype: A read error may be the cause here, since a much bigger clone is one base away. The chain recombines TRBV6-2 or TRBV6-3 with TRBJ2-2; no reliable D call. Per germline, CDR1 MNHEY and CDR2 SVGEGT. This CDR3 region has 13 residues. The CDR3 protein is CASCYSTAGELFF. The CDR3 DNA is TGTGCCAGCTGTTACTCGACGGCCGGGGAGCTGTTTTTT.

This clonotype showed up many times. V is TRBV19 and J is TRBJ1-2, with D perhaps matching TRBD1 (5 bases). CDR1 is LNHDA, CDR2 SQIVND, per germline (reference sequence). CDR3 length: 17 residues. V shed 3 bases and J shed 7 bases, with 24 bases lying between them. CDR3 in DNA: TGTGCCAGTAGTATTTATACCGACTGGAGGGGAAATGGTGGCTACACCTTC. This sequence encodes CASSIYTDWRGNGGYTF.

This clonotype was detected many times. The rearrangement links TRBV7-9 to TRBJ1-5; D gene ambiguous. Germline V CDR1 and CDR2: SEHNR, FQNEAQ (reference sequence). V lost 1 base to trimming and J lost 4 bases, with 5 bases between them. The CDR3 is 13 amino acids. CDR3 nucleotides: TGTGCCAGCAGCTTAGATGGAAATCAGCCCCAGCATTTT. Protein: CASSLDGNQPQHF.

This clonotype has only a few counts. CDR3 nucleotide sequence: TGTGCCAGCAGCTACAGTAGCGGGGTCGCCTACGAGCAGTACTTC. Protein: CASSYSSGVAYEQYF. V and J are TRBV7-2 and TRBJ2-7; 8 bases line up with TRBD2. Trimming at V came to 4 bases and at J to 2 bases, leaving 7 bases not matched to a gene. The CDR3 extends over 15 amino acids. In germline, CDR1 is SGHTA, CDR2 FQGNSA.

The gene calls are TRBV29-1 and TRBJ2-2; 8 positions agree with TRBD1. V dropped 1 base and J dropped 6; count of bases not matched to a gene: 7. Germline CDR1 is SQVTM and CDR2 is ANQGSEA. This CDR3 has 15 amino acids. The CDR3 DNA follows: TGCAGCGTTGAAGTACCCGGACAGGGACCCGGGGAGCTGTTTTTT. Its protein product is CSVEVPGQGPGELFF.

This clonotype has ten or more counts. This rearrangement joins TRBV5-1 to TRBJ2-1; D is possibly TRBD1 or TRBD2 (6 bases each). Looked up from germline, CDR1 is SGHRS and CDR2 is YFSETQ. The ends were cut back, 0 bases at V and 4 bases at J, with 11 bases in the middle. This CDR3 has 15 residues. DNA for the CDR3: TGCGCCAGCAGCTTGGAAGGGGGGCCTTACAATGAGCAGTTCTTC. It specifies CASSLEGGPYNEQFF.

The sample holds many counts of this clonotype. The rearrangement uses TRBV2 and TRBJ1-2; no clear D gene. The CDR3 covers 14 residues. Germline V CDR1 and CDR2: SNHLY, FYNNEI. V lost 5 bases to trimming and J lost 5 bases, with 15 bases between them. DNA for the CDR3: TGTGCCAGCAGTATCCCCGGGATCTCATATGGCTACACCTTC. It encodes CASSIPGISYGYTF.

V is TRBV6-1 and J is TRBJ2-7; 7 positions match TRBD1. With V trimmed by 6 bases and J by 2 bases, 10 bases remained unmatched. Germline lookup yields CDR1 MNHNS and CDR2 SASEGT. The CDR3 loop spans 15 amino acids. The chain's CDR3 is CASSLDRAVTYEQYF. The CDR3, as DNA: TGTGCCAGCAGCCTAGACAGGGCCGTTACCTACGAGCAGTACTTC.

This clonotype was seen repeatedly, ten times or more. The chain has TRBV11-2 and TRBJ2-7; tentative D call: TRBD1 (5 bases). Germline-derived CDR1 and CDR2 are SGHAT and FQNNGV. V lost 3 bases and J 3 bases, leaving 9 bases between the germline ends. The CDR3 sequence is 13 residues long. The CDR3 loop reads CASSLWQGYEQYF. The CDR3 DNA sequence: TGTGCCAGCAGCTTGTGGCAGGGCTACGAGCAGTACTTC.

This clonotype was detected many times. This rearrangement joins TRBV6-6 to TRBJ1-4; D might be TRBD1 (6 bases). This CDR3 spans 15 amino acids. V was pared by 5 bases and J by 8 bases, with 18 bases between. Germline CDR1 is MNHNY and CDR2 is SVGAGI (reference sequence). CDR3 DNA sequence: TGTGCCAGCAGTCCCACTACAGGGTTTGGGGAAAAACTGTTTTTT. Amino acid sequence: CASSPTTGFGEKLFF.

This clonotype has only a few counts. The J gene is TRBJ2-7, the V gene TRBV6-2 or TRBV6-3; 7 nucleotides align to TRBD1. The CDR3 covers 15 residues. Trimming at V came to 7 bases and at J to 4 bases, leaving 13 bases not matched to a gene. Germline V gene data show CDR1 as MNHEY and CDR2 as SVGEGT. CDR3 in amino acids: CASNIRQGVWYEQYF. Written as DNA, the CDR3 is TGTGCCAGCAATATCCGACAGGGCGTATGGTACGAGCAGTACTTC.

This clonotype was seen repeatedly, ten times or more. V gene TRBV28 combines with J gene TRBJ1-1; perhaps TRBD1 as D (5 bases). Germline CDR1 reads MDHEN; CDR2 reads SYDVKM. The CDR3 has 13 amino acids. Trimming stripped 8 bases from V and 0 bases from J, with 10 bases between. CDR3 sequence reads: CASWPGMNTEAFF. The CDR3, as DNA: TGTGCCAGCTGGCCAGGGATGAACACTGAAGCTTTCTTT.

This clonotype has just one count. Given a much more abundant clone one base away, this may be a read error. The CDR3 does not end in the conserved phenylalanine or tryptophan, so this is likely a read error. The chain combines TRBV7-2 with TRBJ2-7, with no clear D. The CDR3 totals 12 residues. Per the germline V gene, CDR1 is SGHTA and CDR2 is FQGNSA. V shed 3 bases and J shed 7 bases, with 10 bases lying between them. DNA of the CDR3: TGTGCCAGCAGCTTTCCGGTGGGAGAGCAGTACCTC. It specifies CASSFPVGEQYL.

The table lists this clonotype with many counts. V usage is TRBV7-6 and J usage is TRBJ2-1, with 10 bases fitting TRBD2. The CDR3 consists of 15 residues. V lost 7 bases to trimming and J lost 4 bases; unmatched junction nucleotides: 7. The germline gives CDR1 SGHVS, CDR2 FNYEAQ. The CDR3 loop reads CASTPLAGGYNEQFF. The CDR3 region has the DNA TGTGCCAGCACCCCTTTAGCGGGGGGTTACAATGAGCAGTTCTTC.

This clonotype was observed a handful of times. The rearrangement uses TRBV12-3 or TRBV12-4 and TRBJ1-2; the D gene is possibly TRBD1 (6 bases). Trimming shortened V by 6 bases and J by 8 bases, and 25 bases separated the two germline ends. The CDR3 runs to 16 residues. In nucleotides, the CDR3 is TGTGCCAGCAGCATTCGCCCTATACAGGGAGGTGAGGGCTACACCTTC. Translated: CASSIRPIQGGEGYTF.